The 18 T cell receptor beta chains below were found in one sample sequenced in a study of T cell responses to AZD1222 COVID-19 vaccine. Assay used: immunoSEQ multiplex PCR; TCRdb lists only in-frame clones, some missing. The sample contains about 130,000 clones, more than 80% of which appear only once. The material was peripheral blood, obtained 28 days after the second AZD1222 dose. The receptors stem from an adult who received the AZD1222 COVID-19 vaccine.

The chain employs TRBV7-2 and TRBJ1-4, with 9 bases aligning to TRBD1. V was clipped by 6 bases and J by 7 bases; unmatched bases: 6. CDR1 SGHTA and CDR2 FQGNSA come from the germline V gene. This CDR3 contains 14 residues. CDR3 loop: CASSIGQGSEKLFF. DNA of the CDR3: TGTGCCAGCAGTATCGGACAGGGGTCTGAAAAACTGTTTTTT.

The rearrangement links TRBV14 to TRBJ1-5, with unresolved D. The CDR3 length is 13 residues. The germline V gene encodes CDR1 SGHDN and CDR2 FVKESK. V lost 0 bases and J lost 6, with 6 bases in between. This chain's CDR3 is CASSQEWGQPQHF. CDR3 bases: TGTGCCAGCAGCCAAGAGTGGGGTCAGCCCCAGCATTTT.

This chain connects TRBV4-3 to TRBJ2-1; TRBD2 aligns across 8 bases. The germline V gene has CDR1 LGHNA and CDR2 YSLEER. This CDR3 has 17 residues. Trimming cost V 0 bases and J 1 base; bases outside gene matches: 5. The chain's CDR3 is CASSQEVAGGSYNEQFF. The CDR3 nucleotides are TGCGCCAGCAGCCAAGAAGTGGCGGGGGGATCCTACAATGAGCAGTTCTTC.

In this sample, this clone turned up once. The chain combines TRBV4-2 with TRBJ1-6; 8 positions match TRBD1. After removal of 4 bases from V and 5 bases from J, the junction contained 4 bases not matched to a gene. CDR1 is LGHNA and CDR2 is YNFKEQ in the germline V gene. The CDR3 length is 15 residues. CDR3 loop: CASSPRTGNNSPLHF. The DNA for the CDR3 is TGTGCCAGCAGCCCCCGGACAGGGAATAATTCACCCCTCCACTTT.

Written as DNA, the CDR3 is TGTGCCAGCAGGAGACAGAGCACCGGGGAGCTGTTTTTT. Its protein product is CASRRQSTGELFF. The rearrangement links TRBV6-5 to TRBJ2-2, with D maybe TRBD1 (5 bases). The V end lost 6 bases, the J end lost 4 bases, and 9 bases lay between the germline ends. The CDR3 contains 13 residues. Germline V gene data show CDR1 as MNHEY and CDR2 as SVGAGI.

This clone has more than one count but fewer than ten. The chain combines TRBV4-1 with TRBJ1-2, with D tentatively TRBD1 (5 bases). The length of the CDR3 is 14 residues. CDR1 is MGHRA, CDR2 YSYEKL, per germline. Trimming took off 3 bases at V and 4 bases at J, with 12 bases between the two ends. The CDR3: CASSQTGVAYGYTF. CDR3 nucleotides: TGCGCCAGCAGCCAGACGGGGGTTGCCTATGGCTACACCTTC.

This clone was found a few times. V gene TRBV5-4 combines with J gene TRBJ1-1; 8 nucleotides match TRBD1. Germline lookup yields CDR1 SGHNT and CDR2 YYREEE (reference sequence). V gave up 4 bases and J gave up 3 bases; unmatched junction bases: 5. The CDR3 has 14 amino acids. CDR3 nucleotide sequence: TGTGCCAGCAGCATGACAGGGGCGGACACTGAAGCTTTCTTT. Translated, it gives CASSMTGADTEAFF. Variable domain in full (rest from reference TRBV5-4 and TRBJ1-1): ETGVTQSPTHLIKTRGQQVTLRCSSQSGHNTVSWYQQALGQGPQFIFQYYREEENGRGNFPPRFSGLQFPNYSSELNVNALELDDSALYLCASSMTGADTEAFFGQGTRLTVV.

The V gene is TRBV7-9, the J gene TRBJ2-3; 7 nucleotides align to TRBD2. Germline CDR1 SEHNR, CDR2 FQNEAQ (reference sequence). This CDR3 contains 16 residues. The J segment lost 2 bases and the V segment lost 4 bases, leaving 9 bases of the junction unmatched. CDR3 loop: CASSSGRPYFTDTQYF. The CDR3 DNA reads TGTGCCAGCAGCTCCGGGAGGCCTTATTTCACAGATACGCAGTATTTT.

This clone was seen more than once but under ten times. This chain uses TRBV4-2 with TRBJ2-3; 7 bases line up with TRBD1. In germline, CDR1 is LGHNA, CDR2 YNFKEQ. J lost 5 bases, V lost 3 bases, and 8 bases had no gene match. CDR3 length: 15 amino acids. The chain's CDR3 is CASSQVRGLRDTQYF. CDR3 sequence (DNA): TGTGCCAGCAGCCAGGTGAGGGGGCTAAGAGATACGCAGTATTTT.

This chain links TRBV18 with TRBJ1-1; D unclear. V was shortened by 1 base and J by 1 base, with 13 bases between the two germline ends. Germline loops: CDR1 KGHSH, CDR2 LQKENI. The CDR3 contains 16 residues. The CDR3 region has the DNA TGTGCCAGCTCACCACGGTCCGACCCTTCGAACACTGAAGCTTTCTTT. Protein: CASSPRSDPSNTEAFF.

The chain has TRBV29-1 and TRBJ2-3, with 11 bases that match TRBD2. This CDR3 comprises 17 residues. V dropped 4 bases and J dropped 3; count of bases not matched to a gene: 12. CDR1 is SQVTM and CDR2 is ANQGSEA in the germline V gene. As DNA, the CDR3 is TGCAGCGTTGTAGGTTTTCCTAGCGGGGGGCCTACAGATACGCAGTATTTT. Protein sequence: CSVVGFPSGGPTDTQYF.

The rearrangement links TRBV7-9 to TRBJ1-5, with D hard to call. The CDR3 has 16 residues. V dropped 3 bases and J dropped 3 bases, with 15 bases sitting between them. Germline CDR1 is SEHNR and CDR2 is FQNEAQ (reference sequence). The CDR3 coding sequence is TGTGCCAGCAGCTTTGGAGGTCCATTGTCCAATCAGCCCCAGCATTTT. This codes for CASSFGGPLSNQPQHF. The full variable domain, with the rest looked up from reference TRBV7-9 and TRBJ1-5, is DTGVSQNPRHKITKRGQNVTFRCDPISEHNRLYWYRQTLGQGPEFLTYFQNEAQLEKSRLLSDRFSAERPKGSFSTLEIQRTEQGDSAMYLCASSFGGPLSNQPQHFGDGTRLSIL.

The rearrangement uses TRBV28 and TRBJ2-7; D is unresolved. Germline lookup yields CDR1 MDHEN and CDR2 SYDVKM. Trimming cost V 6 bases and J 6 bases, with 15 bases left between them. The CDR3 length is 13 residues. The CDR3 bases are TGTGCCAGCAGACTACATGGGGTGGCCGAGCAGTACTTC. Translation gives CASRLHGVAEQYF.

V usage is TRBV9 and J usage is TRBJ2-2; D is ambiguous. This CDR3 contains 15 residues. CDR1 is SGDLS and CDR2 is YYNGEE in the germline V gene. The ends were cut back, 3 bases at V and 0 bases at J, with 9 bases in the middle. The CDR3, as DNA: TGTGCCAGCAGCGCCCTCCCGTCGAACACCGGGGAGCTGTTTTTT. This gives the protein CASSALPSNTGELFF.

The chain uses TRBV7-3 and TRBJ2-1; D is possibly TRBD1 or TRBD2 (6 bases each). Trimming removed 5 bases at V and 9 bases at J, with 23 bases between. From germline, CDR1 is SGHTA and CDR2 FQGTGA. This CDR3 spans 16 amino acids. CDR3 DNA: TGTGCCAGCAGCCGACAAAGGGGGGTTAGTGATGGTGAGCAGTTCTTC. This sequence encodes CASSRQRGVSDGEQFF.

V and J are TRBV5-1 and TRBJ2-2, with D maybe TRBD1 (6 bases). V was clipped by 0 bases and J by 1 base, with 7 bases between them. The CDR3 is 15 residues long. The germline V gene encodes CDR1 SGHRS and CDR2 YFSETQ. The CDR3 region has the DNA TGCGCCAGCAGCTTGGAGGGGGTGAACACCGGGGAGCTGTTTTTT. Protein sequence: CASSLEGVNTGELFF.

This clone was detected a few times. The chain combines TRBV30 with TRBJ2-2; no reliable D call. The CDR3 extends over 13 amino acids. Germline-derived CDR1 and CDR2 are GTSNPN and SVGIG (reference sequence). V was shortened by 3 bases and J by 6 bases, with 11 bases between the two germline ends. CDR3 region: CAWSAGTAGELFF. The CDR3, as DNA: TGTGCCTGGAGCGCAGGCACCGCCGGGGAGCTGTTTTTT.

This clone was seen only once. V and J are TRBV29-1 and TRBJ2-3; D may be TRBD1 or TRBD2 (6 bases each). V was clipped by 4 bases and J by 11 bases, with 10 bases between them. CDR3 length: 10 amino acids. From germline, CDR1 is SQVTM and CDR2 ANQGSEA. CDR3 loop: CSVVGGRQYF. The CDR3 DNA reads as TGCAGCGTTGTGGGGGGCCGGCAGTATTTT.